This T cell receptor beta chain was profiled in a study of beta chain features in type 1 diabetes. Study context: Age, gender, cell numbers and subset yield matched between patients and controls.

To note about this clone: What it recognizes is unknown.

Study-wide points: Cells that show high TCR expression could be over-represented by cDNA sequencing. PCR might favor shorter templates, equally in patients and controls.

A single heparinised blood sample, averaging approximately 100 mL, was obtained per donor. The study reverse transcribed the entire isolated RNA, so it sequenced expressed TCRB transcripts. Produced via immunoSEQ multiplex PCR; TCRdb's table is partial and in-frame only. The sample yields 250,000 to 300,000 clones, approximately 8% seen once. In germline, CDR1 is ENHRY, CDR2 SYGVKD. V was shortened by 11 bases and J by 2 bases, with 10 bases between the two germline ends. The CDR3 consists of 11 residues. The sequence derives from a woman aged 18-30 years in good health. Material for sequencing was central memory CD4+ T cells from blood. The rearrangement uses TRBV10-3 and TRBJ2-7; D is uncertain. CDR3 protein: CAGRTAYEQYV. DNA of the CDR3: TGTGCCGGTAGGACCGCCTACGAGCAGTACGTC.